These 12 T cell receptor beta chains were all obtained from the same sample, sequenced in a study of ipilimumab plus nivolumab after autologous stem cell transplantation. Clones were read by immunoSEQ multiplex PCR, and TCRdb kept only the in-frame ones, dropping some. The sample holds over 35,000 clones, 90% to 95% seen once. Here the sequenced sample was PBMCs, taken in a trial of ipilimumab plus nivolumab as post-transplant consolidation. The receptors come from a male donor with multiple myeloma.

The V gene is TRBV19, the J gene TRBJ2-1, with D perhaps matching TRBD1 or TRBD2 (5 bases each). This CDR3 is built from 14 residues. V was shortened by 6 bases and J by 2 bases, with 11 bases between the two germline ends. Germline CDR1 LNHDA, CDR2 SQIVND (reference sequence). The CDR3 sequence: CASRGVVAYNEQFF. DNA for the CDR3: TGTGCCAGTAGGGGGGTTGTGGCCTACAATGAGCAGTTCTTC.

The chain employs TRBV4-2 and TRBJ1-2, with D hard to call. The germline gives CDR1 LGHNA, CDR2 YNFKEQ. The CDR3 sequence is 15 residues long. The V end lost 1 base, the J end lost 3 bases, and 12 bases lay between the germline ends. Written as DNA, the CDR3 is TGTGCCAGCAGCCAAGCCGCGCAGGTCGACTATGGCTACACCTTC. The encoded protein is CASSQAAQVDYGYTF.

The chain employs TRBV6-6 and TRBJ2-3, with D perhaps TRBD2 (6 bases). This CDR3 is built from 16 residues. Trimming removed 0 bases at V and 3 bases at J, with 13 bases between. In germline, CDR1 is MNHNY, CDR2 SVGAGI (reference sequence). The CDR3 DNA reads TGTGCCAGCAGTTACTCCCCCTGGGGGAGGACAGATACGCAGTATTTT. It codes for CASSYSPWGRTDTQYF.

V is TRBV6-1 and J is TRBJ1-1; possible D gene TRBD1, 6 bases. Germline V lookup: CDR1 MNHNS, CDR2 SASEGT. Between the trimmed V and J ends, which lost 7 bases and 11 bases, there was a span of 20 bases. The CDR3 extends over 13 amino acids. The CDR3 reads CASTMNGHQGAFF. The DNA for the CDR3 is TGTGCCAGCACCATGAACGGACACCAGGGGGCTTTCTTT.

This chain joins TRBV29-1 and TRBJ1-4; tentatively, D is TRBD1 (6 bases). The CDR3 loop spans 14 amino acids. Per the germline V gene, CDR1 is SQVTM and CDR2 is ANQGSEA. V lost 4 bases and J lost 7, with 16 bases in between. The CDR3 DNA reads TGCAGCGTTGGAGGGGCAGGGGCGGCTGAAAAACTGTTTTTT. Translation: CSVGGAGAAEKLFF.

The chain couples TRBV4-3 to TRBJ2-2; D ambiguous. CDR3 length: 13 residues. Germline CDR1 and CDR2: LGHNA and YSLEER. The V and J ends lost 5 bases and 3 bases respectively, with 7 bases between them. Here the CDR3 DNA reads TGCGCCAGCAGCAACAGCCACACCGGGGAGCTGTTTTTT. As protein: CASSNSHTGELFF.

In its sample, this clone was seen once. The rearrangement links TRBV7-2 to TRBJ1-3, with no clear D. This CDR3 has 15 amino acids. The V end lost 2 bases, the J end lost 3 bases, and 11 bases lay between the germline ends. Germline CDR1 SGHTA, CDR2 FQGNSA. The CDR3 reads CASSLTSGSGNTIYF. The CDR3 region has the DNA TGTGCCAGCAGCTTAACGTCAGGCAGTGGAAACACCATATATTTT.

This chain uses TRBV7-8 with TRBJ2-1; tentatively, D is TRBD2 (6 bases). CDR1 and CDR2 from the germline V gene are SGHVS and FQNEAQ. The ends were cut back, 5 bases at V and 4 bases at J, with 12 bases in the middle. The CDR3 is 14 residues long. CDR3 loop: CASSRGSLYNEQFF. CDR3 DNA sequence: TGTGCCAGCAGCCGGGGGTCTTTATACAATGAGCAGTTCTTC.

V usage is TRBV7-2 and J usage is TRBJ2-7; D ambiguous. Trimming cost V 4 bases and J 5 bases, with 6 bases left between them. In germline, CDR1 is SGHTA, CDR2 FQGNSA. The length of the CDR3 is 11 residues. CDR3 nucleotides: TGTGCCAGCAGCTCAATACACGAGCAGTACTTC. Protein sequence: CASSSIHEQYF.

The gene calls are TRBV7-9 and TRBJ1-2; TRBD1 might be the D (6 bases). V was trimmed by 2 bases and J by 8 bases, leaving 12 bases between them. The CDR3 totals 13 residues. Germline assignment: CDR1 SEHNR and CDR2 FQNEAQ (reference sequence). CDR3 in DNA: TGTGCCAGCAGCTTAATGGGGGCGGAAGGCTACACCTTC. Its protein is CASSLMGAEGYTF.

V usage is TRBV6-6 and J usage is TRBJ1-5, with D perhaps TRBD1 (5 bases). The CDR3 totals 13 residues. Trimming removed 6 bases at V and 1 base at J, with 7 bases between. Germline V CDR1 and CDR2: MNHNY, SVGAGI (reference sequence). In nucleotides, the CDR3 is TGTGCCAGCAGCAGGGACAGCAATCAGCCCCAGCATTTT. Translated: CASSRDSNQPQHF.

The chain joins TRBV18 to TRBJ1-6; D perhaps matches TRBD1 (6 bases). CDR3 size: 16 residues. V shed 3 bases and J shed 2 bases, with 11 bases lying between them. The germline CDR1 and CDR2 sequences are KGHSH and LQKENI. The CDR3 reads CASSPLDRAYNSPLHF. The CDR3 DNA reads as TGTGCCAGCTCACCCCTGGACAGAGCCTATAATTCACCCCTCCACTTT.